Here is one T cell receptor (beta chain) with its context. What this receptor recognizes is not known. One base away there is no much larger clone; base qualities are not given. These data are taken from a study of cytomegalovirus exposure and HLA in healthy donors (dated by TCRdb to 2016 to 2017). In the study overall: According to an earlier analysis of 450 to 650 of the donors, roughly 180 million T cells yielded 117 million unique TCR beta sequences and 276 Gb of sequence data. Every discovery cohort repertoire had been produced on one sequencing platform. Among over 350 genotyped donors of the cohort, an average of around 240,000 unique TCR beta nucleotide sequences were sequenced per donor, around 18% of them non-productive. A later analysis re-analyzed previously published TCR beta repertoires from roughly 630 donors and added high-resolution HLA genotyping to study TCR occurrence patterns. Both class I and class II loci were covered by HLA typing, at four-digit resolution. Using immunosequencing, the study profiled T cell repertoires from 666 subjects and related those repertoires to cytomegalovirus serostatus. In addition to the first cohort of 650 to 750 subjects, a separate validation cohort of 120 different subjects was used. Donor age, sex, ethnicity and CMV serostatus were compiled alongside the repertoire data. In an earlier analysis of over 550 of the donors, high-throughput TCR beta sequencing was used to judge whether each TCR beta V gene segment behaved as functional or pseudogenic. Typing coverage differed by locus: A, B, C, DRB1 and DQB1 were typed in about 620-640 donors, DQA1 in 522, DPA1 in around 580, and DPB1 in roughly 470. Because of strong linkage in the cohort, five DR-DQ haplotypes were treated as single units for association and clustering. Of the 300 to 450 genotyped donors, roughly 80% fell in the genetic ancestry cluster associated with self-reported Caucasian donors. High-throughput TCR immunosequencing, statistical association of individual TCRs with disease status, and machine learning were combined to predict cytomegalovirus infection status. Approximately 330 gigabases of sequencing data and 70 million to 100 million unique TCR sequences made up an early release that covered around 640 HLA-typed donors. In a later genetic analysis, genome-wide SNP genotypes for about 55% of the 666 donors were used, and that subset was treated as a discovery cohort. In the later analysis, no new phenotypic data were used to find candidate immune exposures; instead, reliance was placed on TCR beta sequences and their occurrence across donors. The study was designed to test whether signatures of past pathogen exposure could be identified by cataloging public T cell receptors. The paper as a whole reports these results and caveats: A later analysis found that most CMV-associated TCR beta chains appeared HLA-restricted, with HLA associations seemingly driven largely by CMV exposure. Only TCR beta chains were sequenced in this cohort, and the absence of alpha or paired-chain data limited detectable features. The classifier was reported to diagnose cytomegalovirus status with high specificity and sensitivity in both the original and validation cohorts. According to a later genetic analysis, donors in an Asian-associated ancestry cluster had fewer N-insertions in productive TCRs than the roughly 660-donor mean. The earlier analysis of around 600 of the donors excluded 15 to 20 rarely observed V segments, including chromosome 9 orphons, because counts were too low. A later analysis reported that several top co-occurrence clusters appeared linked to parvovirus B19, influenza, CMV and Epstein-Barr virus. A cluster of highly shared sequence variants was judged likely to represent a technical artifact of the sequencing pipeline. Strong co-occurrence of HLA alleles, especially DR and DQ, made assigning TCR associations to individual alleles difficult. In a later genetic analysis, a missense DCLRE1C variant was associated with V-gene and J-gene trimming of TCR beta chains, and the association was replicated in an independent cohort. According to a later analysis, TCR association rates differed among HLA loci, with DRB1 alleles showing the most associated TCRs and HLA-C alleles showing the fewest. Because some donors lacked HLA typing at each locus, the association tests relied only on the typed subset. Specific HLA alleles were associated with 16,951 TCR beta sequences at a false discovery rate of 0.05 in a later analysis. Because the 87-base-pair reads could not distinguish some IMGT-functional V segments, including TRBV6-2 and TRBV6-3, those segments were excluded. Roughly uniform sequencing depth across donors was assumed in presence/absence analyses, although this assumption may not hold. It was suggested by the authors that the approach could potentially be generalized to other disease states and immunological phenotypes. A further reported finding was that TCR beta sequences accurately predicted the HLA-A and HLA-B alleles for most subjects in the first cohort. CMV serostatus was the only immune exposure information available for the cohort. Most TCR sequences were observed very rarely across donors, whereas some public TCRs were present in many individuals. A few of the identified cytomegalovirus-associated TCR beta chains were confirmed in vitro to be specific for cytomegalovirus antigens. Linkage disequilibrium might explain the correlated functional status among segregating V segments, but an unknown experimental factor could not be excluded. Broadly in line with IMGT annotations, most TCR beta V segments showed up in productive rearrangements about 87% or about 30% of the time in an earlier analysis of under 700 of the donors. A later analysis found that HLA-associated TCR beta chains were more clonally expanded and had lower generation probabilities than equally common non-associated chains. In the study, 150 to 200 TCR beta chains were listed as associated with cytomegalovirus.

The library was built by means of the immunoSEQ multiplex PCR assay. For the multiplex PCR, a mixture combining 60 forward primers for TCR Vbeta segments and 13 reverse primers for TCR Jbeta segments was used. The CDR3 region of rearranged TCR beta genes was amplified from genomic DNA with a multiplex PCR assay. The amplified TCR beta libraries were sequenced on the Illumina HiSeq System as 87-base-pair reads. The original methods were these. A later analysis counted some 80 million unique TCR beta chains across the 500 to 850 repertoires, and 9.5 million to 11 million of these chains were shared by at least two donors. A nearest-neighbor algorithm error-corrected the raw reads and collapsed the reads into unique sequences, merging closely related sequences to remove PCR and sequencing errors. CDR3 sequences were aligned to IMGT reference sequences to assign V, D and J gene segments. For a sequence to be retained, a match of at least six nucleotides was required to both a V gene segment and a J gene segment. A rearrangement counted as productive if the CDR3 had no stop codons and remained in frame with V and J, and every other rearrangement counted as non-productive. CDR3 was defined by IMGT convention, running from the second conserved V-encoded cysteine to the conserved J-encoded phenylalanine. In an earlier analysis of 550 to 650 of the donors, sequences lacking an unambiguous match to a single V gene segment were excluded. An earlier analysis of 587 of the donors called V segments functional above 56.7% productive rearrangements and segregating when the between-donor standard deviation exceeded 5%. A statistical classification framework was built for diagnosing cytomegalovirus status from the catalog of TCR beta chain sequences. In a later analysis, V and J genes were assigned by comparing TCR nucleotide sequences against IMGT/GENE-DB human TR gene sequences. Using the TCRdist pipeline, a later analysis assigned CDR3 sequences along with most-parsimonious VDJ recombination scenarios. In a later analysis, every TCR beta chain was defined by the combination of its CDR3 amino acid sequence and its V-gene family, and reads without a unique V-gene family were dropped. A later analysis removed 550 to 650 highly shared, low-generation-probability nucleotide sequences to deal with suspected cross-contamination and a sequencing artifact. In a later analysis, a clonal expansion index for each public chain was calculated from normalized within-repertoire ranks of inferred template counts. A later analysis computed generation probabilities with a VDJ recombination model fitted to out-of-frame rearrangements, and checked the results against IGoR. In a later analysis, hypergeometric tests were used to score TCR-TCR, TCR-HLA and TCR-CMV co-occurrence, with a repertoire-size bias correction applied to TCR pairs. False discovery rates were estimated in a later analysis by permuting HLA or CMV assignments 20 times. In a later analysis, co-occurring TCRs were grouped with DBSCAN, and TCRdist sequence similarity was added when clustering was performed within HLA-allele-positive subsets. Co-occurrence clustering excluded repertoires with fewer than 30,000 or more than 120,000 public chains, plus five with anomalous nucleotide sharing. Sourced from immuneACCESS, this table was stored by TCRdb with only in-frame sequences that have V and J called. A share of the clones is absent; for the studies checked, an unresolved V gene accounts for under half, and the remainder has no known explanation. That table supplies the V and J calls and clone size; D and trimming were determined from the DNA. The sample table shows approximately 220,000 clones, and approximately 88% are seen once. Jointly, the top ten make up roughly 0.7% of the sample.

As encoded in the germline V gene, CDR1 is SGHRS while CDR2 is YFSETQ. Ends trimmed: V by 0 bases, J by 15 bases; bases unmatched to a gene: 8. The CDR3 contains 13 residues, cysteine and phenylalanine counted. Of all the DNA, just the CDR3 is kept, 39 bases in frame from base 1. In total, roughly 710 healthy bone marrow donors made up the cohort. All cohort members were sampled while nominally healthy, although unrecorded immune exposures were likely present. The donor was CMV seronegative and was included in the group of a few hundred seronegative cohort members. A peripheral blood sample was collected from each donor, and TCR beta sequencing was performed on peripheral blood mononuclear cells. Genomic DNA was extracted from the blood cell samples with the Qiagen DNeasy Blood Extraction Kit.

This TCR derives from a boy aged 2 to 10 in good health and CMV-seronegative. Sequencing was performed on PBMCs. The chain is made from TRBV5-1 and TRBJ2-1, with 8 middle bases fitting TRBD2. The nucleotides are TGCGCCAGCAGCTTGGCAGAGGCGGGAGGACCGTTCTTC. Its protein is CASSLAEAGGPFF.